A selection of T cell receptor beta chains follows, all from one sample in a study of cytomegalovirus exposure and HLA in healthy donors. Profiled with immunoSEQ multiplex PCR; TCRdb holds only in-frame clones, not every one. The sample lists under 200,000 clones; 60% to 80% were seen once. Sample: PBMCs. The receptors originated from a man aged 50 to 59 in good health and CMV-seropositive. Both conserved end residues are part of each CDR3. Each record gives: D gene, V gene, J gene, clone size, CDR3 protein, CDR3 DNA. A D gene is named only where the DNA matches it firmly. Clone size is given for some rows only: seen once, a few or many times, or a class if the clone is expanded.

.	TRBV11-3	TRBJ2-5	.	CASSSTGYQETQYF	TGTGCCAGCAGCTCCACGGGGTACCAAGAGACCCAGTACTTC
TRBD1	TRBV19	TRBJ2-1	once	CASSRGQGAPRGEQFF	TGTGCCAGTAGTAGGGGACAGGGGGCCCCGCGAGGCGAGCAGTTCTTC
TRBD1	TRBV6-5	TRBJ1-2	.	CASSQGAPGYTF	TGTGCCAGCAGTCAGGGGGCTCCAGGCTACACCTTC
.	TRBV6-5	TRBJ1-1	.	CASSYSTGGTEAFF	TGTGCCAGCAGTTACTCGACAGGAGGCACTGAAGCTTTCTTT
TRBD2	TRBV5-1	TRBJ2-1	.	CASTPGTSGHNEQFF	TGCGCCAGCACCCCCGGGACTAGCGGTCACAATGAGCAGTTCTTC
TRBD1	TRBV19	TRBJ1-1	.	CASSKDRGGTEAFF	TGTGCCAGTAGTAAGGACAGGGGCGGAACTGAAGCTTTCTTT
TRBD2	TRBV27	TRBJ2-7	.	CASKRRSGTSATYEQYF	TGTGCCAGCAAAAGGAGGTCCGGGACTAGCGCTACCTACGAGCAGTACTTC
TRBD1	TRBV9	TRBJ2-2	.	CASSMTGFDTGELFF	TGTGCCAGCAGCATGACAGGGTTTGACACCGGGGAGCTGTTTTTT
TRBD1	TRBV5-4	TRBJ1-2	.	CASSIGDRENYGYTF	TGTGCCAGCAGCATTGGGGACAGGGAAAACTATGGCTACACCTTC
TRBD1	TRBV6-1	TRBJ1-2	.	CASSEGQGLFGYTF	TGTGCCAGCAGTGAAGGACAGGGCTTATTTGGCTACACCTTC
TRBD1	TRBV5-5	TRBJ2-3	.	CASSSGQYTDTQYF	TGTGCCAGCAGCTCGGGACAGTACACAGATACGCAGTATTTT
.	TRBV4-2	TRBJ1-3	.	CASSQGGGAVGNTIYF	TGTGCCAGCAGCCAAGGCGGGGGTGCCGTCGGAAACACCATATATTTT
.	TRBV5-6	TRBJ2-3	.	CASSLGTDLSTDTQYF	TGTGCCAGCAGCTTGGGGACAGACCTCAGCACAGATACGCAGTATTTT
TRBD1	TRBV5-5	TRBJ1-4	.	CASSLSMGQGNEKLFF	TGTGCCAGCAGCTTGAGTATGGGACAGGGGAATGAAAAACTGTTTTTT
TRBD2	TRBV28	TRBJ2-1	.	CASSLSPRTSGSYNEQFF	TGTGCCAGCAGTTTATCTCCCCGTACTAGCGGGTCCTACAATGAGCAGTTCTTC
.	TRBV28	TRBJ1-4	.	CASSLRGTLSLPIF	TGTGCCAGCAGTTTACGTGGGACACTTTCTCTCCCGATTTTT
.	TRBV7-8	TRBJ2-2	.	CASSLGGGGSTGELFF	TGTGCCAGCAGCTTAGGGGGAGGGGGTAGCACCGGGGAGCTGTTTTTT
.	TRBV14	TRBJ1-1	few	CASSPLNYRVNTEAFF	TGTGCCAGCAGTCCCCTCAACTACAGGGTGAACACTGAAGCTTTCTTT
.	TRBV10-3	TRBJ2-7	.	CAISGHLSYEQYF	TGTGCCATCAGTGGACACTTATCCTACGAGCAGTACTTC
.	TRBV9	TRBJ2-3	.	CASSVGGHSYTDTQYF	TGTGCCAGCAGCGTAGGGGGCCACAGTTACACAGATACGCAGTATTTT
.	TRBV19	TRBJ2-3	once	CASSNWEFTDTQYF	TGTGCCAGTAGTAATTGGGAGTTCACAGATACGCAGTATTTT
.	TRBV10-2	TRBJ1-6	.	CATSIQGQNNSPLHF	TGCGCCACCAGCATTCAGGGGCAAAATAATTCACCCCTCCACTTT
TRBD2	TRBV5-1	TRBJ2-4	.	CASSLGTSGGQNIQYF	TGCGCCAGCAGCTTGGGTACTAGCGGGGGACAAAACATTCAGTACTTC
TRBD1	TRBV27	TRBJ2-7	.	CASSPGTGSTYEQYF	TGTGCCAGCAGTCCTGGGACAGGAAGCACCTACGAGCAGTACTTC
TRBD1	TRBV11-2	TRBJ1-6	.	CASRSTGGLRDSPLHF	TGTGCCAGCAGGAGTACAGGGGGCTTGAGGGATTCACCCCTCCACTTT
TRBD1	TRBV2	TRBJ1-1	few	CASTMGTGGTEAFF	TGTGCCAGCACTATGGGGACAGGGGGCACTGAAGCTTTCTTT
TRBD2	TRBV28	TRBJ2-5	few	CASSWGSGGGETQYF	TGTGCCAGCAGTTGGGGTAGCGGGGGTGGGGAGACCCAGTACTTC
TRBD1	TRBV2	TRBJ1-2	once	CASSEDRGYGYTF	TGTGCCAGCAGTGAGGACAGGGGCTATGGCTACACCTTC
TRBD1	TRBV9	TRBJ2-3	.	CASSPKTSTGGLTDTQYF	TGTGCCAGCAGCCCAAAGACCTCGACAGGGGGCTTGACAGATACGCAGTATTTT
.	TRBV7-6	TRBJ2-7	.	CASSSLTGIRVYEQYF	TGTGCCAGCAGCTCGCTTACAGGGATTCGGGTGTACGAGCAGTACTTC
.	TRBV1	TRBJ2-1	.	CTRFSTGGPPKYNEQFF	TGCACCAGATTTTCAACGGGGGGGCCTCCAAAATACAATGAGCAGTTCTTC
TRBD1	TRBV10-3	TRBJ1-1	.	CAISPDWGTGGAVNTEAFF	TGTGCCATCAGCCCAGATTGGGGGACAGGGGGTGCTGTGAACACTGAAGCTTTCTTT
.	TRBV9	TRBJ1-1	.	CASSVIAGSEAFF	TGTGCCAGCAGCGTAATTGCAGGGTCTGAAGCTTTCTTT
.	TRBV27	TRBJ1-4	.	CASSSLGLDEKLFF	TGTGCCAGCAGTAGTCTGGGGCTAGATGAAAAACTGTTTTTT
TRBD1	TRBV2	TRBJ1-3	.	CASDWDSTGNTIYF	TGTGCCAGCGATTGGGACAGCACTGGAAACACCATATATTTT
TRBD1	TRBV19	TRBJ1-2	once	CASSPLGTGGGINYGYTF	TGTGCCAGTAGTCCCCTCGGGACAGGGGGCGGAATTAACTATGGCTACACCTTC
.	TRBV11-1	TRBJ1-1	.	CASSHDWKATEAFF	TGTGCCAGCAGCCACGACTGGAAGGCGACTGAAGCTTTCTTT
.	TRBV2	TRBJ1-5	.	CASRRGGSNQPQHF	TGTGCCAGCAGGCGGGGGGGGAGCAATCAGCCCCAGCATTTT
.	TRBV7-9	TRBJ2-6	few	CASSFSTGANVLTF	TGTGCCAGCAGCTTCAGTACTGGGGCCAACGTCCTGACTTTC
.	TRBV6-5	TRBJ1-4	.	CASSYWAESTNEKLFF	TGTGCCAGCAGTTACTGGGCAGAATCAACTAATGAAAAACTGTTTTTT
TRBD2	TRBV15	TRBJ2-1	.	CATSRVRRGGTNEQFF	TGTGCCACCAGCAGAGTAAGGCGGGGGGGTACAAATGAGCAGTTCTTC
.	TRBV7-9	TRBJ2-1	.	CASSLAQEFNEQFF	TGTGCCAGCAGCTTAGCGCAAGAGTTTAATGAGCAGTTCTTC
.	TRBV20-1	TRBJ2-5	once	CSAIRGETQYF	TGCAGTGCTATAAGGGGTGAGACCCAGTACTTC
.	TRBV15	TRBJ1-4	few	CATSRGEGRKLFF	TGTGCCACCAGCAGAGGGGAGGGGAGAAAACTGTTTTTT
TRBD1	TRBV2	TRBJ1-4	.	CASSRGTGTSEKLFF	TGTGCCAGCAGCCGCGGGACAGGGACGAGTGAAAAACTGTTTTTT
TRBD2	TRBV6-4	TRBJ2-1	.	CASSAGLAGDEQFF	TGTGCCAGCAGTGCGGGACTAGCGGGGGATGAGCAGTTCTTC